This T cell receptor (beta chain) was recorded in a study of blood T cell repertoires in COVID-19. Study overall: COVID-19 samples, acute and convalescent, were from the United States, Italy and Spain. The analysed material was cDNA or gDNA that came from T cells, B-cell-depleted T cells, or PBMCs.

This clone has more than one count but fewer than ten. Authors' analysis steps: Amplification of reference gene primers was used by the study to estimate nucleated cell counts. Repertoires were generated with immunoSEQ multiplex PCR, while TCRdb's copy carries only in-frame clones and drops some. V, J and clone size derive from that table, while D and trimming were established from the DNA sequence. The table has 200,000 to 300,000 clones, about 89% seen once. In germline, CDR1 is LNHDA, CDR2 SQIVND (reference sequence). This CDR3 contains 19 residues. Trimming cost V 0 bases and J 0 bases, with 18 bases left between them.

The specimen was peripheral blood. The clonotype originates from a woman in her forties who had recovered from COVID-19. The J gene is TRBJ2-4, the V gene TRBV19, with D possibly matching TRBD1 (5 bases). The CDR3 sequence is CASSIDSAGQGPAKNIQYF. CDR3 nucleotides: TGTGCCAGTAGTATAGATTCGGCCGGGCAGGGTCCAGCCAAAAACATTCAGTACTTC.